The clone carrying this TCR beta chain was recorded a few times. The source of the sample is a study of blood T cell repertoires in COVID-19. About the study: Italy, Spain and the United States were the sources of the convalescent and acute COVID-19 samples.

CDR1 and CDR2 from the germline V gene are LGHDT and YNNKEL (reference sequence). V gave up 2 bases and J gave up 7 bases, with 8 bases separating them. The length of the CDR3 is 12 residues. Produced via immunoSEQ multiplex PCR; TCRdb's table is partial and in-frame only. The sample contains roughly 220,000 clones, more than 75% of which appear only once. What was sequenced was PBMCs or T cells enriched from blood (not recorded which). The receptor was derived from a man aged 25 to 40 with acute COVID-19. The chain has TRBV3-1 (or the pseudogene TRBV3-2) and TRBJ1-1, with a weak D call TRBD1 (6 bases). This chain's CDR3 is CASSQPQGEAFF. The CDR3, as DNA: TGTGCCAGCAGCCAACCACAGGGTGAAGCTTTCTTT.